This T cell receptor beta chain was retrieved from a study of breast tumors, draining lymph nodes, adjacent tissues. Overall study findings and caveats: The lymph node origin of tumor T cells was framed as consistent with a hypothesis, not demonstrated. The data were judged consistent with most tumor T cells coming from lymph node and expanding in tumor. Compared with lymph nodes, tumors were less diverse; compared with nontumor tissue, more. Compared with basal-like, luminal-like tumors shared significantly more repertoire with nontumor tissue.

Axillary draining lymph nodes of breast cancer patients supplied the node samples. This clonotype was picked up many times. No antigen is known for it. One junction end disagrees with the germline gene, perhaps due to a read error. TCRdb ran MiXCR on the multiplex PCR reads and lists one entry per CDR3 protein. This sample has 85,000 to 130,000 distinct CDR3 sequences, with around 21% found just once. The CDR3 length is 12 residues. The germline gives CDR1 KGHSH, CDR2 LQKENI. The chain uses TRBV18 and TRBJ2-7; no clear D gene. The sample comprised axillary lymph node tissue. This sequence was found in a female donor with breast cancer. Some clones in this sample may be carry-over from other donors' samples. The CDR3 region has the DNA TGTGCCAGCTCACCACAATTAGGCAGGCAGGTCTTC. This sequence encodes CASSPQLGRQVF.